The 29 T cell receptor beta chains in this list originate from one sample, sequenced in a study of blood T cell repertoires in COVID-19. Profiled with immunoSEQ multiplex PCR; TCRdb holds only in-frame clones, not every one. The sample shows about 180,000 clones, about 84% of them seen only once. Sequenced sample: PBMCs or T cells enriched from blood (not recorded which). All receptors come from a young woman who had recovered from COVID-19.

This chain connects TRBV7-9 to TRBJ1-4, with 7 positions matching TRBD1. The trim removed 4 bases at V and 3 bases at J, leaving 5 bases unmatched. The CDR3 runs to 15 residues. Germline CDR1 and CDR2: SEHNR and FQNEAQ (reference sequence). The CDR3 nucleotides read TGTGCCAGCAGCTACCGGACAGGAGCTAATGAAAAACTGTTTTTT. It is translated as CASSYRTGANEKLFF.

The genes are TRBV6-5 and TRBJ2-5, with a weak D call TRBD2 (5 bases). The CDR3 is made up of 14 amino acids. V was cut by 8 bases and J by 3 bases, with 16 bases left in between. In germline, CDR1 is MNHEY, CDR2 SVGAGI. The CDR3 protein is CASGFGNGEETQYF. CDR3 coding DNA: TGTGCCAGCGGTTTCGGTAACGGGGAAGAGACCCAGTACTTC.

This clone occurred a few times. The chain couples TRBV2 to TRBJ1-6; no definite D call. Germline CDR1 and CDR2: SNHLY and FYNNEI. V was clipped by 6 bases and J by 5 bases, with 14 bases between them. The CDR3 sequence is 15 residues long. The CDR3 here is CASSPAVADNSPLHF. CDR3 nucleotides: TGTGCCAGCAGCCCCGCCGTGGCCGATAATTCACCCCTCCACTTT.

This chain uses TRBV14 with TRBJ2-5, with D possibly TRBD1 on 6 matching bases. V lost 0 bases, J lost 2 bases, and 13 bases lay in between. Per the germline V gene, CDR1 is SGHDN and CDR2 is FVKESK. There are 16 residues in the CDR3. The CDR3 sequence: CASSQDRLGAQETQYF. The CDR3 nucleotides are TGTGCCAGCAGCCAAGATAGACTGGGGGCTCAAGAGACCCAGTACTTC.

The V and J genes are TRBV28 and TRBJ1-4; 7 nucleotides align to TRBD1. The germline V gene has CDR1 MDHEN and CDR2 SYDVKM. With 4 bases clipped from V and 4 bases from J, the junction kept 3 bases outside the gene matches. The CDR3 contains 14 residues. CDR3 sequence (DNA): TGTGCCAGCAGTTACGGGACAGTTAATGAAAAACTGTTTTTT. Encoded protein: CASSYGTVNEKLFF.

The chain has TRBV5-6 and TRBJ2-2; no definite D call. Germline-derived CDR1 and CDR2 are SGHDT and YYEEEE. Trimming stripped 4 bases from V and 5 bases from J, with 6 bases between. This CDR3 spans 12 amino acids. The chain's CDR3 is CASSGTTGELFF. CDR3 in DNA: TGTGCCAGCAGCGGTACAACCGGGGAGCTGTTTTTT.

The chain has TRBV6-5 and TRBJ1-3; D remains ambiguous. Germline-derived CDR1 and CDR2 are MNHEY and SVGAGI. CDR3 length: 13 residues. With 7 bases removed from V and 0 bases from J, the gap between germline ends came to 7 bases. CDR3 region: CASTVISGNTIYF. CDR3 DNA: TGTGCCAGCACGGTGATCTCTGGAAACACCATATATTTT.

CDR3 in amino acids: CATRMGSSFTEAFF. CDR3 DNA: TGTGCCACCCGCATGGGCAGTTCCTTTACTGAAGCTTTCTTT. The chain carries TRBV19 and TRBJ1-1, with D unresolved. The CDR3 consists of 14 residues. Germline V lookup: CDR1 LNHDA, CDR2 SQIVND (reference sequence). Between the trimmed V and J ends, which lost 10 bases and 5 bases, there was a span of 20 bases.

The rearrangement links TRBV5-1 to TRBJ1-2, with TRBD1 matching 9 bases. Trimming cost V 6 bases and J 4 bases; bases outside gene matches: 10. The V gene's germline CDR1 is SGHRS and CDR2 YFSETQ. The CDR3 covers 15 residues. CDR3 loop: CASKTGTGSGYGYTF. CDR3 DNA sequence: TGCGCCAGCAAAACCGGGACAGGGTCAGGCTATGGCTACACCTTC.

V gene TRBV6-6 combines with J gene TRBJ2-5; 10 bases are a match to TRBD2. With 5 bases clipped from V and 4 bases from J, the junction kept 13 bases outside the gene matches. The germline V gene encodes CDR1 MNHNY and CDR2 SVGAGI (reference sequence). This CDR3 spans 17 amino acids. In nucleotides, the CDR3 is TGTGCCAGCAGTCAATATTTACTAGCGGGGAGGGGAGAGACCCAGTACTTC. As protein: CASSQYLLAGRGETQYF.

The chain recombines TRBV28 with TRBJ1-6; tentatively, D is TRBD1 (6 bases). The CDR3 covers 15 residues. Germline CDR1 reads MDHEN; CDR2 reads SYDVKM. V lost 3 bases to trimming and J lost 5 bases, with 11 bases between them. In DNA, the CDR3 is TGTGCCAGCAGTTTGCCAGGGGTGAATAATTCACCCCTCCACTTT. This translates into CASSLPGVNNSPLHF.

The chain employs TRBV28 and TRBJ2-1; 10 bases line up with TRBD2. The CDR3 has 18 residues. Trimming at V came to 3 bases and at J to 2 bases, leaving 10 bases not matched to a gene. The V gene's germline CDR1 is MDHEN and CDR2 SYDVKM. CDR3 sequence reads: CASSLWASGSLTYNEQFF. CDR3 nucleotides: TGTGCCAGCAGTTTGTGGGCTAGCGGGAGTTTAACCTACAATGAGCAGTTCTTC.

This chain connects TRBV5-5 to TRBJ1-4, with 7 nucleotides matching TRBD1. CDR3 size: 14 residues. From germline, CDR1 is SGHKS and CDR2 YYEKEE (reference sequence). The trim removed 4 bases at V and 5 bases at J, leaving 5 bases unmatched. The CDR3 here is CASSTGTVNEKLFF. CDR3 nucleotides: TGTGCCAGCAGCACCGGGACAGTGAATGAAAAACTGTTTTTT.

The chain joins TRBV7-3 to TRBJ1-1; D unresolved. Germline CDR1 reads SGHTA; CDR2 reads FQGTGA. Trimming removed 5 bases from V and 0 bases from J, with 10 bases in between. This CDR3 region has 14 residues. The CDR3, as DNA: TGTGCCAGCAGCGTCGGCGGTCTGAACACTGAAGCTTTCTTT. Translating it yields CASSVGGLNTEAFF.

Written as DNA, the CDR3 is TGTGCCAGCAGTGAGAGCGGGAGGGCTCGGTTCTTC. Its translation: CASSESGRARFF. The chain couples TRBV2 to TRBJ2-1; 10 nucleotides match TRBD2. After removal of 3 bases from V and 15 bases from J, the junction contained 5 bases not matched to a gene. Germline values: CDR1 SNHLY, CDR2 FYNNEI. The CDR3 runs 12 residues.

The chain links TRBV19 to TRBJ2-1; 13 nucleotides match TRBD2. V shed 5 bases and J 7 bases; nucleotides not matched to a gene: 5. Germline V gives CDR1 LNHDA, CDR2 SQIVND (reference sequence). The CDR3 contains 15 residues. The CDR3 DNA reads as TGTGCCAGTAGTGAACTAGCGGGAGGGCCGAATGAGCAGTTCTTC. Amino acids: CASSELAGGPNEQFF.

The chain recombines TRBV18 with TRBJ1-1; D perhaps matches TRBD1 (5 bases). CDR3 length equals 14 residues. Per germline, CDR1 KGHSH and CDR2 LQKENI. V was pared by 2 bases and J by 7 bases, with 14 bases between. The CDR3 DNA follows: TGTGCCAGCTCACCAGAGGCAGGTAGGGGTGAAGCTTTCTTT. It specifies CASSPEAGRGEAFF.

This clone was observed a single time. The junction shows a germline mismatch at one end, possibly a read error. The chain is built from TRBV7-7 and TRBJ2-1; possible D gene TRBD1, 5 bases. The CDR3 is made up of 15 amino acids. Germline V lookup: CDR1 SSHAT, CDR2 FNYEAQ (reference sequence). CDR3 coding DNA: TGTGCTAGCAGCCCGACAGAGCTCTCCTACAATGAGCAGTTCTTC. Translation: CASSPTELSYNEQFF.

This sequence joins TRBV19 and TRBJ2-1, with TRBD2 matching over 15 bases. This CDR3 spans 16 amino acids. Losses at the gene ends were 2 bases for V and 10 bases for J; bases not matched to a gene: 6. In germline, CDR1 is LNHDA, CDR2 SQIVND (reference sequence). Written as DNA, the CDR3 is TGTGCCAGTAGTATACCGGGACTAGCGGGAGGTGACGAGCAGTTCTTC. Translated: CASSIPGLAGGDEQFF.

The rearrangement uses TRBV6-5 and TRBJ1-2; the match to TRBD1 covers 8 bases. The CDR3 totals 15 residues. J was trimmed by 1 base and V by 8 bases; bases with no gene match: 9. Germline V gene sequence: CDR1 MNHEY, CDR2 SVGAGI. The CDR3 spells CASGQGGNLNYGYTF. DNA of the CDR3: TGTGCCAGCGGACAGGGAGGAAACCTTAACTATGGCTACACCTTC.

CDR3 sequence: CASSLATGSTEAFF. The CDR3, as DNA: TGTGCCAGCAGCCTAGCAACAGGGAGCACTGAAGCTTTCTTT. The chain links TRBV2 to TRBJ1-1; TRBD1 is a possible D gene (6 bases). The CDR3 consists of 14 residues. With 6 bases removed from V and 4 bases from J, the gap between germline ends came to 15 bases. From germline, CDR1 is SNHLY and CDR2 FYNNEI.

CDR3 sequence: CASSFRVVGRDRGLEQYF. CDR3 DNA sequence: TGTGCCAGCAGTTTTAGGGTTGTGGGGAGGGACAGGGGGCTCGAGCAGTACTTC. The chain couples TRBV27 to TRBJ2-7, with 12 nucleotides matching TRBD1. V trimming: 3 bases; J trimming: 6 bases; junction bases outside the gene matches: 15. The CDR3 is made up of 18 amino acids. CDR1 and CDR2 (germline): MNHEY, SMNVEV (reference sequence).

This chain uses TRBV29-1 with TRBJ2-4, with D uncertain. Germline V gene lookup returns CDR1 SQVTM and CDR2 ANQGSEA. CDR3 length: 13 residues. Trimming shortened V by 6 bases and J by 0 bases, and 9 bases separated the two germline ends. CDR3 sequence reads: CSVSPGAKNIQYF. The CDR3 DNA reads TGCAGCGTGAGCCCGGGAGCCAAAAACATTCAGTACTTC.

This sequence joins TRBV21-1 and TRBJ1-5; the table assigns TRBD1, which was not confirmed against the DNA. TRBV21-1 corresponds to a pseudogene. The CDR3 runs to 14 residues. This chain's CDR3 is CASSTRQGGQPQHF. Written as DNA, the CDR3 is TGTGCCAGCAGCACTAGACAGGGTGGCCAGCCCCAGCATTTT.

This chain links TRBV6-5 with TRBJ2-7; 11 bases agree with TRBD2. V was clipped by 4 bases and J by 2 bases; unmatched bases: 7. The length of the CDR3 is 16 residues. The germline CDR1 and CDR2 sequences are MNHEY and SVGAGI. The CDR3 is CASSSGLAGGAYEQYF. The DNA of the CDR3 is TGTGCCAGCAGTTCAGGACTAGCGGGCGGCGCCTACGAGCAGTACTTC.

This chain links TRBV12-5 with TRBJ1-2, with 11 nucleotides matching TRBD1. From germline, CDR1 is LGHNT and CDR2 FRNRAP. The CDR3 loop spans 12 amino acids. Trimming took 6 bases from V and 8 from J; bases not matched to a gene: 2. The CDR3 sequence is CASGDRGRGYTF. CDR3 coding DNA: TGTGCTAGTGGGGACAGGGGGCGAGGCTACACCTTC.

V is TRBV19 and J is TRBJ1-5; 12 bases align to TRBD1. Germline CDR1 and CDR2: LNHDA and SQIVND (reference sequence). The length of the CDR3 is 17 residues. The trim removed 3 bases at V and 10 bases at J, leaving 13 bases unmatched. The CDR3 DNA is TGTGCCAGTAGTATCTACGGGGACAGGGGGCGCTTTCATCCCCAGCATTTT. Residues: CASSIYGDRGRFHPQHF.

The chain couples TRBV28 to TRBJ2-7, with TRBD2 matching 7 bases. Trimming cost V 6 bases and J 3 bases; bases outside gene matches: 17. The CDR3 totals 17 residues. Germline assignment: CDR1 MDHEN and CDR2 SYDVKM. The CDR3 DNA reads TGTGCCAGCAGGTACAGGCATAGGGCTAGCGGAATCTACGAGCAGTACTTC. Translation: CASRYRHRASGIYEQYF.

CDR3 in DNA: TGTGCCAGCAGCTTAGATTCCCTTGGGGGGTCCCACGAGCAGTACTTC. Residues: CASSLDSLGGSHEQYF. The genes are TRBV11-2 and TRBJ2-7; D is possibly TRBD2 (6 bases). V lost 0 bases and J lost 5, with 17 bases in between. Per germline, CDR1 SGHAT and CDR2 FQNNGV. This CDR3 comprises 16 residues.